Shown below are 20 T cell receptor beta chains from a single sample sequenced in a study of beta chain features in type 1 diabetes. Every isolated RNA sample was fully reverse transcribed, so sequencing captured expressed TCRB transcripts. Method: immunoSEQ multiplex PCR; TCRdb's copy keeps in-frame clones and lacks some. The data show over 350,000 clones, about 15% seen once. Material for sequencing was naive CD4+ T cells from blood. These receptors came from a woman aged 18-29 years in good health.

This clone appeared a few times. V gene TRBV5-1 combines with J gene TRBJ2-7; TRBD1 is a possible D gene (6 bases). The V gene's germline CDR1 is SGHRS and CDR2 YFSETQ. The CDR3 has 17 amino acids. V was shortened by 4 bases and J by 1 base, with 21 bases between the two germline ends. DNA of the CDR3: TGCGCCAGCAGCGTCACCCTCCGTCGGGACACATCCTACGAGCAGTACTTC. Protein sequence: CASSVTLRRDTSYEQYF.

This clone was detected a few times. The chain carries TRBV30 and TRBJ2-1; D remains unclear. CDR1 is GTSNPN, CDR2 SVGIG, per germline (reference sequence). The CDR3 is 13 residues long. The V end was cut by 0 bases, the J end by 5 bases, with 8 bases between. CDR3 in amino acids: CAWSVALHNEQFF. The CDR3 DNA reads TGTGCCTGGAGTGTAGCTCTTCACAATGAGCAGTTCTTC.

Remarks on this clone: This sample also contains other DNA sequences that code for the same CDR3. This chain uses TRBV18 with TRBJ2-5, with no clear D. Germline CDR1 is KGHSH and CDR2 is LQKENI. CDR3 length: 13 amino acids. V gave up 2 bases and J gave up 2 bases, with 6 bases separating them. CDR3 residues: CASSPSGQETQYF. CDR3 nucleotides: TGTGCCAGCTCACCATCGGGTCAAGAGACCCAGTACTTC. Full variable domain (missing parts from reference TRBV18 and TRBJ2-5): NAGVMQNPRHLVRRRGQEARLRCSPMKGHSHVYWYRQLPEEGLKFMVYLQKENIIDESGMPKERFSAEFPKEGPSILRIQQVVRGDSAAYFCASSPSGQETQYFGPGTRLLVL.

CDR3 sequence reads: CASSQGHYGYTF. The CDR3 nucleotides are TGTGCCAGCAGCCAGGGGCACTATGGCTACACCTTC. The rearrangement joins TRBV28 to TRBJ1-2, with D tentatively TRBD1 (6 bases). Germline values: CDR1 MDHEN, CDR2 SYDVKM. This CDR3 spans 12 amino acids. V dropped 6 bases and J dropped 3 bases, with 8 bases sitting between them.

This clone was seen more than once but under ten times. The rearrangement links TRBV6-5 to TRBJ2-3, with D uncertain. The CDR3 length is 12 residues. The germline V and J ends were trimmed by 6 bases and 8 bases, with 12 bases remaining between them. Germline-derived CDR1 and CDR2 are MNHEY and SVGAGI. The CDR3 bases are TGTGCCAGCAGACTCCCCGGCGGTACGCAGTATTTT. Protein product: CASRLPGGTQYF.

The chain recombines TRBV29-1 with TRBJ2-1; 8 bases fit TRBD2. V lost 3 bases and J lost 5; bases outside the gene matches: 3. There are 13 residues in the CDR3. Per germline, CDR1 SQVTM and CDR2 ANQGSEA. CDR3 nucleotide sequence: TGCAGCGTTGAGACTAGCGTTAACAATGAGCAGTTCTTC. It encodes CSVETSVNNEQFF.

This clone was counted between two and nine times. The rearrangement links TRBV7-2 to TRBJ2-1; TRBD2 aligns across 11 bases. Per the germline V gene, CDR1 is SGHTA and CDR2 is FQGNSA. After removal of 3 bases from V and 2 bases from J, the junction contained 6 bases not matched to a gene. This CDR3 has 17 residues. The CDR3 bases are TGTGCCAGCAGCTTTACTAGCGGGAGAGTTGCCTACAATGAGCAGTTCTTC. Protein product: CASSFTSGRVAYNEQFF.

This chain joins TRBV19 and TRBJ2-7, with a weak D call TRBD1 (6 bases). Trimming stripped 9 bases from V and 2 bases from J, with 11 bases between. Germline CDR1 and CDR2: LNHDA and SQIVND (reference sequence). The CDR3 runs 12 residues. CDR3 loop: CASEGEPYEQYF. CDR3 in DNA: TGTGCCAGCGAGGGGGAACCCTACGAGCAGTACTTC.

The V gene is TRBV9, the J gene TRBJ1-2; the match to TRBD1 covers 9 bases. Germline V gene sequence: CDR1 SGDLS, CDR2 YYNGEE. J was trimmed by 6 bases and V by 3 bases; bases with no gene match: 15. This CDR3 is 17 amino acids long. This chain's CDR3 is CASSGPSEQGAWDGYTF. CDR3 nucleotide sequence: TGTGCCAGCAGCGGACCGTCAGAACAGGGGGCTTGGGATGGCTACACCTTC.

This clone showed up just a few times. The CDR3 reads CAWSPGQGYQPQHF. In nucleotides, the CDR3 is TGTGCCTGGAGTCCCGGACAGGGCTATCAGCCCCAGCATTTT. This rearrangement joins TRBV30 to TRBJ1-5; TRBD1 matches at 8 bases. The CDR3 covers 14 residues. The V gene's germline CDR1 is GTSNPN and CDR2 SVGIG (reference sequence). Trimming cost V 2 bases and J 5 bases; bases outside gene matches: 5.

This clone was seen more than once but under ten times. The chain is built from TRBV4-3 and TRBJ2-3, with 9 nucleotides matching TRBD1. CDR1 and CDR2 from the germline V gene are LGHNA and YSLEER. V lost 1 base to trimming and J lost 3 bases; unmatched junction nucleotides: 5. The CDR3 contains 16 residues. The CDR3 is CASSQGGTGFTDTQYF. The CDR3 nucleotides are TGCGCCAGCAGCCAAGGAGGGACAGGGTTTACAGATACGCAGTATTTT.

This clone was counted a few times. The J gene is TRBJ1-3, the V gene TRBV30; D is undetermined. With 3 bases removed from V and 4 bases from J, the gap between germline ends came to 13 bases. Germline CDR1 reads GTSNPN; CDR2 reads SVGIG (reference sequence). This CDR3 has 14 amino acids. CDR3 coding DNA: TGTGCCTGGAGCCCGGGGTTAGCAGGAAACACCATATATTTT. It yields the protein CAWSPGLAGNTIYF.

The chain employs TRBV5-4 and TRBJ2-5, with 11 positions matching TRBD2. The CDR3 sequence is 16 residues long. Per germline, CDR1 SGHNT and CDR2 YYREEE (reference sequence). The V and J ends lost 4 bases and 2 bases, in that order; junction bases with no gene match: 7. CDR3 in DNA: TGTGCCAGCAGCGACCCGGGACTAGCGGTACAAGAGACCCAGTACTTC. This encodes CASSDPGLAVQETQYF.

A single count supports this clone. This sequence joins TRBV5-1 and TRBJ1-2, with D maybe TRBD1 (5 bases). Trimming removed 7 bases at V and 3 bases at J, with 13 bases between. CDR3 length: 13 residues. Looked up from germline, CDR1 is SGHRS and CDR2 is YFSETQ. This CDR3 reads CASARGEYYGYTF. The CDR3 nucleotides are TGCGCCAGCGCTCGGGGGGAGTACTATGGCTACACCTTC.

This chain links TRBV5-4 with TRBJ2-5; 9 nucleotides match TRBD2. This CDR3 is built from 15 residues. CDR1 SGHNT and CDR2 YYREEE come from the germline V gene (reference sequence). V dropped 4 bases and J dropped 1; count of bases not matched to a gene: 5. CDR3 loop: CASSLLTSGQETQYF. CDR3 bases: TGTGCCAGCAGCCTCCTGACTAGCGGCCAAGAGACCCAGTACTTC.

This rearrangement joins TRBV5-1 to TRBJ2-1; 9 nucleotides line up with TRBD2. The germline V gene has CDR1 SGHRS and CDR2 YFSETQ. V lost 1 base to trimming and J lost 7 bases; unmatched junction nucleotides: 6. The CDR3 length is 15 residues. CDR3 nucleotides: TGCGCCAGCAGCTTGTTTAGCGGGAGAGGTAATGAGCAGTTCTTC. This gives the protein CASSLFSGRGNEQFF.

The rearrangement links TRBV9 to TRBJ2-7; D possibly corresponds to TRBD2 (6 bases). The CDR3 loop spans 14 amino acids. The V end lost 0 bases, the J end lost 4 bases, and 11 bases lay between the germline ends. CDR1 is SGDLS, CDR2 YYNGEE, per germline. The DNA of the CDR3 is TGTGCCAGCAGCGTAGGCGCGGGAATGTACGAGCAGTACTTC. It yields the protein CASSVGAGMYEQYF. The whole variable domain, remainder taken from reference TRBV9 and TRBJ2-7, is DSGVTQTPKHLITATGQRVTLRCSPRSGDLSVYWYQQSLDQGLQFLIQYYNGEERAKGNILERFSAQQFPDLHSELNLSSLELGDSALYFCASSVGAGMYEQYFGPGTRLTVT.

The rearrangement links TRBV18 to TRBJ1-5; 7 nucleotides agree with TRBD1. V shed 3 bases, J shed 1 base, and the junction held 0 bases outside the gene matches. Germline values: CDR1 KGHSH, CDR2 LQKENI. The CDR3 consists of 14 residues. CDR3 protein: CASSPDRSNQPQHF. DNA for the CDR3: TGTGCCAGCTCACCGGACAGGAGCAATCAGCCCCAGCATTTT.

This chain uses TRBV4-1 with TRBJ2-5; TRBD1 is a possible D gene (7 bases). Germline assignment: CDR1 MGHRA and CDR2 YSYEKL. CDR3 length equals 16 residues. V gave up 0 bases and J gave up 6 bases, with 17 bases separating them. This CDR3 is CASSQDGGGGKKTQYF. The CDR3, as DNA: TGCGCCAGCAGCCAAGATGGTGGAGGGGGCAAAAAGACCCAGTACTTC.

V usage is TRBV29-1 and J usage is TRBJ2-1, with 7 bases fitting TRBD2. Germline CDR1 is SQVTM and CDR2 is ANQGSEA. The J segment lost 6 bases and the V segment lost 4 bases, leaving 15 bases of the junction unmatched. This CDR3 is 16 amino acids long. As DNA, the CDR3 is TGCAGCGTTGCCGGGGCCTGGGGAGGGTCATCCAATGAGCAGTTCTTC. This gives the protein CSVAGAWGGSSNEQFF.